Listed below are T cell receptor beta chains from one sample, sequenced in a study of Ad26.COV2.S vaccination and SARS-CoV-2 variants. Here immunoSEQ multiplex PCR was the method, and the copy in TCRdb shows in-frame clones only, minus some. The sample shows 380,000 or so clones, about 83% of them seen only once. Sample: peripheral blood, taken in a trial of Ad26.COV2.S vaccine versus placebo. All receptors come from a person aged 18-65 years who received the Ad26.COV2.S COVID-19 vaccine or a placebo. CDR3s include the opening cysteine and the closing phenylalanine or tryptophan. A D gene is named only where the DNA matches it firmly. Some rows mark clone size as missing; the rest say once, few, many or name a class of expanded clone.

CDR3nt: TGTGCCATCAGCCGGACAGGGGGCTCCACAGATACGCAGTATTTT
CDR3aa: CAISRTGGSTDTQYF
j_gene: TRBJ2-3
abundance: NA
d_gene: TRBD1
v_gene: TRBV10-3

CDR3nt: TGTGCCAGCAGCTTGGCCCGGGGGCTGTTAGGCTACACCTTC
CDR3aa: CASSLARGLLGYTF
j_gene: TRBJ1-2
abundance: NA
d_gene: NA
v_gene: TRBV5-5

CDR3nt: TGTGCCTGGCAGACTAGCGGGACCTACGAGCAGTACTTC
CDR3aa: CAWQTSGTYEQYF
j_gene: TRBJ2-7
abundance: NA
d_gene: TRBD2
v_gene: TRBV30

CDR3nt: TGTGCCAGCTCACCGAGGGGGAACAATGAGCAGTTCTTC
CDR3aa: CASSPRGNNEQFF
j_gene: TRBJ2-1
abundance: NA
d_gene: NA
v_gene: TRBV18

CDR3nt: TGTGCCAGCAGCTTAGACGGACCGTCCGGTGGCTACACCTTC
CDR3aa: CASSLDGPSGGYTF
j_gene: TRBJ1-2
abundance: NA
d_gene: NA
v_gene: TRBV7-2

CDR3nt: TGCGCCAGCAGCCAAGGAGGAAGGACTAGCTCCCGGGGAGAGCAGTACTTC
CDR3aa: CASSQGGRTSSRGEQYF
j_gene: TRBJ2-7
abundance: NA
d_gene: TRBD2
v_gene: TRBV4-3

CDR3nt: TGTGCCAGCAGTCTGGCAACAGATACGCAGTATTTT
CDR3aa: CASSLATDTQYF
j_gene: TRBJ2-3
abundance: NA
d_gene: NA
v_gene: TRBV9

CDR3nt: TGTGCCAGCAGAACGACGGGCACTGAAGCTTTCTTT
CDR3aa: CASRTTGTEAFF
j_gene: TRBJ1-1
abundance: NA
d_gene: NA
v_gene: TRBV2

CDR3nt: TGCGCCAGCAAACGGGGACCGGTAGCCGGGGAGCTGTTTTTT
CDR3aa: CASKRGPVAGELFF
j_gene: TRBJ2-2
abundance: NA
d_gene: NA
v_gene: TRBV5-1

CDR3nt: TGTGCCAGTCACCAGGGAGGTCTGGATACGCAGTATTTT
CDR3aa: CASHQGGLDTQYF
j_gene: TRBJ2-3
abundance: once
d_gene: NA
v_gene: TRBV19

CDR3nt: TGTGCCAGCGGGACTAGCGGCTACAATGAGCAGTTCTTC
CDR3aa: CASGTSGYNEQFF
j_gene: TRBJ2-1
abundance: NA
d_gene: TRBD2
v_gene: TRBV11-3

CDR3nt: TGTGCCAGCAGTGAAGTACACACCCAGGAGGGTCACGAGCAGTACTTC
CDR3aa: CASSEVHTQEGHEQYF
j_gene: TRBJ2-7
abundance: NA
d_gene: NA
v_gene: TRBV6-1

CDR3nt: TGTGCCATCAGTGAAGGGGAGACCCAGTACTTC
CDR3aa: CAISEGETQYF
j_gene: TRBJ2-5
abundance: NA
d_gene: NA
v_gene: TRBV10-3

CDR3nt: TGTGCCAGCAGTGGGACAGGGATGAACACCGGGGAGCTGTTTTTT
CDR3aa: CASSGTGMNTGELFF
j_gene: TRBJ2-2
abundance: NA
d_gene: TRBD1
v_gene: TRBV2

CDR3nt: TGTGCCAGCACCCTTCAGTATGGGTACGAGCAGTACTTC
CDR3aa: CASTLQYGYEQYF
j_gene: TRBJ2-7
abundance: NA
d_gene: NA
v_gene: TRBV6-6

CDR3nt: TGTGCCAGCAGTGTAGGTGGGGGGAATAGTGAAGCTTTCTTT
CDR3aa: CASSVGGGNSEAFF
j_gene: TRBJ1-1
abundance: NA
d_gene: NA
v_gene: TRBV7-2

CDR3nt: TGTGCCAGCAGCCAAACAGGGATGGTCGATACGCAGTATTTT
CDR3aa: CASSQTGMVDTQYF
j_gene: TRBJ2-3
abundance: NA
d_gene: NA
v_gene: TRBV6-5

CDR3nt: TGTGCCAGCAGCGAAGGACAAAACAGGGGCCCGAGCACAGATACGCAGTATTTT
CDR3aa: CASSEGQNRGPSTDTQYF
j_gene: TRBJ2-3
abundance: NA
d_gene: TRBD1
v_gene: TRBV13

CDR3nt: TGCGCCAGCAGCTTGGGTGAACCCGATCAGCAGTTCTTC
CDR3aa: CASSLGEPDQQFF
j_gene: TRBJ2-1
abundance: NA
d_gene: NA
v_gene: TRBV5-1

CDR3nt: TGTGCCAGCAGCTTGGGAGGGGACATTCAGTACTTC
CDR3aa: CASSLGGDIQYF
j_gene: TRBJ2-4
abundance: NA
d_gene: NA
v_gene: TRBV5-4

CDR3nt: TGTGCCAGCAGTTATCCAGGGCCTGGAAACACCATATATTTT
CDR3aa: CASSYPGPGNTIYF
j_gene: TRBJ1-3
abundance: once
d_gene: NA
v_gene: TRBV6-5

CDR3nt: TGTGCCAGCAGTGACGGTGAGGGCGGTACAGATACGCAGTATTTT
CDR3aa: CASSDGEGGTDTQYF
j_gene: TRBJ2-3
abundance: few
d_gene: NA
v_gene: TRBV6-4

CDR3nt: TGTGCCACCAGCAGACGGGTGCACTCCTACGAGCAGTACTTC
CDR3aa: CATSRRVHSYEQYF
j_gene: TRBJ2-7
abundance: NA
d_gene: NA
v_gene: TRBV15

CDR3nt: TGTGCCATCTCCCCGACAGGTAGGGCTGAAGCTTTCTTT
CDR3aa: CAISPTGRAEAFF
j_gene: TRBJ1-1
abundance: NA
d_gene: NA
v_gene: TRBV24-1

CDR3nt: TGTGCCAGCAGTTACTCGTGGGGCTCTGGAAACACCATATATTTT
CDR3aa: CASSYSWGSGNTIYF
j_gene: TRBJ1-3
abundance: NA
d_gene: NA
v_gene: TRBV6-6